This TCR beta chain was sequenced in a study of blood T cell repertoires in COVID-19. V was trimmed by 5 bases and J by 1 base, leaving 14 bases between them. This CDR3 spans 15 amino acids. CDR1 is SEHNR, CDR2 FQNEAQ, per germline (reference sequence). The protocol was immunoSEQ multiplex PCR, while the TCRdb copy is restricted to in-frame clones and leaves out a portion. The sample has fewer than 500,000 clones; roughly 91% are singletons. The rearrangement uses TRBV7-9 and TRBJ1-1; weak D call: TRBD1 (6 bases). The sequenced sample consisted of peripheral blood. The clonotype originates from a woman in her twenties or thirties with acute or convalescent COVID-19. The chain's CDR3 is CASSRTGTSNTEAFF. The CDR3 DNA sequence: TGTGCCAGCAGCCGAACCGGGACATCGAACACTGAAGCTTTCTTT.